The 8 T cell receptor beta chains below were found in one sample sequenced in a study of cytomegalovirus exposure and HLA in healthy donors. The PCR ran on 60 Vbeta and 13 Jbeta primers. The protocol was immunoSEQ multiplex PCR, while the TCRdb copy is restricted to in-frame clones and leaves out a portion. The data contain roughly 100,000 clones, around four fifths of them singletons. Sequencing used PBMCs. Every receptor here comes from a woman aged 40 to 50 in good health and CMV-seropositive.

The chain recombines TRBV29-1 with TRBJ2-1; D gene uncertain. The CDR3 consists of 11 residues. Germline CDR1 SQVTM, CDR2 ANQGSEA. Trimming cost V 6 bases and J 4 bases, with 7 bases left between them. The chain's CDR3 is CSVEEYNEQFF. CDR3 in DNA: TGCAGCGTAGAGGAATACAATGAGCAGTTCTTC.

The chain carries TRBV19 and TRBJ2-6; a possible D gene is TRBD1 (6 bases). Trimming cost V 3 bases and J 4 bases, with 10 bases left between them. The germline V gene encodes CDR1 LNHDA and CDR2 SQIVND (reference sequence). This CDR3 comprises 15 residues. The CDR3 DNA reads TGTGCCAGTAGTATCCGACAGGCCGGGGCCAACGTCCTGACTTTC. Translation: CASSIRQAGANVLTF.

The chain has TRBV28 and TRBJ2-3; possibly TRBD2 for D (5 bases). The CDR3 is 15 residues long. V dropped 7 bases and J dropped 1 base, with 15 bases sitting between them. CDR1 and CDR2 (germline): MDHEN, SYDVKM. In DNA, the CDR3 is TGTGCCAGCATGTTTCATGGGCGGGGCACAGATACGCAGTATTTT. It encodes CASMFHGRGTDTQYF.

The chain is built from TRBV18 and TRBJ1-2; D unresolved. Germline values: CDR1 KGHSH, CDR2 LQKENI. V lost 5 bases, J lost 1 base, and 11 bases lay in between. This CDR3 has 14 amino acids. The CDR3 is CASSSSSGNYGYTF. The CDR3 DNA reads TGTGCCAGCTCATCGTCTAGTGGTAACTATGGCTACACCTTC. The variable domain in full, completed from reference TRBV18 and TRBJ1-2, reads NAGVMQNPRHLVRRRGQEARLRCSPMKGHSHVYWYRQLPEEGLKFMVYLQKENIIDESGMPKERFSAEFPKEGPSILRIQQVVRGDSAAYFCASSSSSGNYGYTFGSGTRLTVV.

The J gene is TRBJ2-7, the V gene TRBV7-6, with D maybe TRBD1 (5 bases). The germline V gene encodes CDR1 SGHVS and CDR2 FNYEAQ. The CDR3 is 12 amino acids. The V end lost 4 bases, the J end lost 3 bases, and 7 bases lay between the germline ends. The CDR3 sequence: CASSSQGYEQYF. As DNA, the CDR3 is TGTGCCAGCAGCTCCCAGGGCTACGAGCAGTACTTC.

This rearrangement joins TRBV7-9 to TRBJ1-2; D is unresolved. Germline V gene lookup returns CDR1 SEHNR and CDR2 FQNEAQ (reference sequence). CDR3 length: 15 amino acids. With 6 bases removed from V and 3 bases from J, the gap between germline ends came to 17 bases. Here the CDR3 reads CASRKSLWADYGYTF. As DNA, the CDR3 is TGTGCCAGCAGGAAGAGCCTTTGGGCCGACTATGGCTACACCTTC. The full variable domain, completed using reference TRBV7-9 and TRBJ1-2, is DTGVSQNPRHKITKRGQNVTFRCDPISEHNRLYWYRQTLGQGPEFLTYFQNEAQLEKSRLLSDRFSAERPKGSFSTLEIQRTEQGDSAMYLCASRKSLWADYGYTFGSGTRLTVV.

CDR3 protein: CASSPPQGQETQYF. CDR3 in DNA: TGTGCCAGCTCACCACCGCAGGGTCAAGAGACCCAGTACTTC. The chain combines TRBV18 with TRBJ2-5, with D perhaps TRBD1 (5 bases). Trimming shortened V by 0 bases and J by 2 bases, and 7 bases separated the two germline ends. CDR1 is KGHSH and CDR2 is LQKENI in the germline V gene. CDR3 length: 14 amino acids.

The chain carries TRBV15 and TRBJ2-2; D unresolved. In germline, CDR1 is LNHNV, CDR2 YYDKDF (reference sequence). CDR3 length equals 17 residues. Trimming removed 1 base at V and 1 base at J, with 13 bases between. The CDR3 region is CATSRGYDWRNTGELFF. The CDR3 nucleotides read TGTGCCACCAGCAGAGGCTACGACTGGAGGAACACCGGGGAGCTGTTTTTT.